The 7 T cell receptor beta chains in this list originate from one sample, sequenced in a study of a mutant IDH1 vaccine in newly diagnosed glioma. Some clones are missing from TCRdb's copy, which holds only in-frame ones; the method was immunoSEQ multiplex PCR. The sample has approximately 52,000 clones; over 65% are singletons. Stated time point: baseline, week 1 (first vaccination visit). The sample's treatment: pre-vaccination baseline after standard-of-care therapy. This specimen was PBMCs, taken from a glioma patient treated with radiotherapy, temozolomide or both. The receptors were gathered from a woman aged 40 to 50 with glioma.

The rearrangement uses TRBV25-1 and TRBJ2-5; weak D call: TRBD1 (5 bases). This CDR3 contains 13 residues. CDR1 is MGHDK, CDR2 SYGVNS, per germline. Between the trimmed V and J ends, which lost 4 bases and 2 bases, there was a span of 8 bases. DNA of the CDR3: TGTGCCAGCAGTGGCGACAGACAAGAGACCCAGTACTTC. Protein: CASSGDRQETQYF.

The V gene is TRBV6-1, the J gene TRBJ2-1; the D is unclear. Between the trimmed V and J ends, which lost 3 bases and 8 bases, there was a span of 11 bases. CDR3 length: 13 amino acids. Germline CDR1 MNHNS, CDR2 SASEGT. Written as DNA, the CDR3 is TGTGCCAGCAGTGACGAACTCAAGGATGAGCAGTTCTTC. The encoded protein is CASSDELKDEQFF.

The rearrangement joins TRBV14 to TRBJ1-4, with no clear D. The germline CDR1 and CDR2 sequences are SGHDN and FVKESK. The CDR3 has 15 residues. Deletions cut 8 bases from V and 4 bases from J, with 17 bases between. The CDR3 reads CASRSTRSDNEKLFF. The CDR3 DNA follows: TGTGCCAGCCGATCGACCCGAAGTGATAATGAAAAACTGTTTTTT.

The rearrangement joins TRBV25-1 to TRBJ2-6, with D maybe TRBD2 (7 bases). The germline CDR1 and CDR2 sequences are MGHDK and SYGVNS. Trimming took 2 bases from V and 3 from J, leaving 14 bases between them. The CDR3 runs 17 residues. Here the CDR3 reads CASSEGGGPGGANVLTF. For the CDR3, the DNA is TGTGCCAGCAGTGAAGGGGGGGGGCCAGGTGGGGCCAACGTCCTGACTTTC.

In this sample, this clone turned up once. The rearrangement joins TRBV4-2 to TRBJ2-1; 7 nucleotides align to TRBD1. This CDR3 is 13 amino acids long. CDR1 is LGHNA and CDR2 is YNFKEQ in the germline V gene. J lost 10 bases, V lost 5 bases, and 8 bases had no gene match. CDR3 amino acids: CASSTRRGQEQFF. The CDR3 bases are TGTGCCAGCAGCACCCGACGGGGACAGGAGCAGTTCTTC.

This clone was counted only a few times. Here the CDR3 reads CASGLVMANTIYF. CDR3 DNA: TGTGCTAGTGGTTTGGTAATGGCGAACACCATATATTTT. V is TRBV12-5 and J is TRBJ1-3; the D is unclear. The ends were cut back, 0 bases at V and 7 bases at J, with 7 bases in the middle. Per the germline V gene, CDR1 is LGHNT and CDR2 is FRNRAP. The CDR3 sequence is 13 residues long.

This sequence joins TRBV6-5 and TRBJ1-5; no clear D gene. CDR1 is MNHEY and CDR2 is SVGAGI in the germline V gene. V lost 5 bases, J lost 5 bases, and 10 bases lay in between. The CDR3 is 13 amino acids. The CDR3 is CASSLDGYQPQHF. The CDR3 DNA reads TGTGCCAGCAGTCTGGACGGGTATCAGCCCCAGCATTTT.